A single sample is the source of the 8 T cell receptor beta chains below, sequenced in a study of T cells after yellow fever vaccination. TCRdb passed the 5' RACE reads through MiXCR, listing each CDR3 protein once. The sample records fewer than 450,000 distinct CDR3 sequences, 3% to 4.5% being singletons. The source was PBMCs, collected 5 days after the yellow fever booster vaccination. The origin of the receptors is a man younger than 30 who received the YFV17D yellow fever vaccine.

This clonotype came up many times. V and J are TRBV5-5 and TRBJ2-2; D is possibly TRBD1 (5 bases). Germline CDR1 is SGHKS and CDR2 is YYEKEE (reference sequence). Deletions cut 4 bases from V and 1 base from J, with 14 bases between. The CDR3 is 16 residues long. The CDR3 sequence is CASSRLGPGNTGELFF. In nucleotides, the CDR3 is TGTGCCAGCAGCCGCCTGGGGCCAGGGAACACCGGGGAGCTGTTTTTT.

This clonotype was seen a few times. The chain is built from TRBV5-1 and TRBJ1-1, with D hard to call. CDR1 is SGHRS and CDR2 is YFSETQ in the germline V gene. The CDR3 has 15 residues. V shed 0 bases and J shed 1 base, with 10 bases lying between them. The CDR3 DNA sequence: TGCGCCAGCAGCTTGGGGGATCTCAAGAACACTGAAGCTTTCTTT. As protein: CASSLGDLKNTEAFF. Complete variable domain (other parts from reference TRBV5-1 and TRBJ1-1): KAGVTQTPRYLIKTRGQQVTLSCSPISGHRSVSWYQQTPGQGLQFLFEYFSETQRNKGNFPGRFSGRQFSNSRSEMNVSTLELGDSALYLCASSLGDLKNTEAFFGQGTRLTVV.

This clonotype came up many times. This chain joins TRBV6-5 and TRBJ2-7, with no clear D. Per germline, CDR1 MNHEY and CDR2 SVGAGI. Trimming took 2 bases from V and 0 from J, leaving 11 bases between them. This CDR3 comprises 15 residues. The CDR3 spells CASSYGGSSSYEQYF. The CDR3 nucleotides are TGTGCCAGCAGTTACGGCGGTAGCAGCTCCTACGAGCAGTACTTC.

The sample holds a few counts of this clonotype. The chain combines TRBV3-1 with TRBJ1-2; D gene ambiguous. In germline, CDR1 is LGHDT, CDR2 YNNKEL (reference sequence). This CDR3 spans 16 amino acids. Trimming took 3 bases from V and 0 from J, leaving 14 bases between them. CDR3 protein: CASSQTEWAPNYGYTF. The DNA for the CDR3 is TGTGCCAGCAGCCAGACTGAGTGGGCACCTAACTATGGCTACACCTTC.

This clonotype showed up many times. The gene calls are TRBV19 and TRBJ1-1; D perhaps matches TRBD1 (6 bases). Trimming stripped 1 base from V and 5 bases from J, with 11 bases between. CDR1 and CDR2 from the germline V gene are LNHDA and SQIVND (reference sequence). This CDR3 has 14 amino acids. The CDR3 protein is CASSIARGRTEAFF. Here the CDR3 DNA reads TGTGCCAGTAGTATAGCGAGGGGGAGAACTGAAGCTTTCTTT. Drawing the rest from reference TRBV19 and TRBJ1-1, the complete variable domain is DGGITQSPKYLFRKEGQNVTLSCEQNLNHDAMYWYRQDPGQGLRLIYYSQIVNDFQKGDIAEGYSVSREKKESFPLTVTSAQKNPTAFYLCASSIARGRTEAFFGQGTRLTVV.

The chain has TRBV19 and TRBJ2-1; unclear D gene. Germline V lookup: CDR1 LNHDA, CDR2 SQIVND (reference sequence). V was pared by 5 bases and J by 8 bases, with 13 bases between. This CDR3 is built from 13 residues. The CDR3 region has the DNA TGTGCCAGTAGTCCCCGGGTCTTTTATGAGCAGTTCTTC. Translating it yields CASSPRVFYEQFF.

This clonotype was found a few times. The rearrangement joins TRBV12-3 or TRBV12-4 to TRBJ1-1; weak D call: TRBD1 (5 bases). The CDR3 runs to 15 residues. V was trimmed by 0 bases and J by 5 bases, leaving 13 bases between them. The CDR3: CASSLAPVGETEAFF. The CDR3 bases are TGTGCCAGCAGTTTAGCTCCGGTAGGGGAGACTGAAGCTTTCTTT.

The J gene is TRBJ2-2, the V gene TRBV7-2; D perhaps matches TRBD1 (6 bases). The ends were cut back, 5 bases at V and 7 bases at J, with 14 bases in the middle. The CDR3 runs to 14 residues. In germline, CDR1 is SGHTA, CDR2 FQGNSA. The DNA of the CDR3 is TGTGCCAGCAGCCCTCAGGGGCGCGGCGGGGAGCTGTTTTTT. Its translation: CASSPQGRGGELFF. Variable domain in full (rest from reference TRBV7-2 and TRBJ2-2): GAGVSQSPSNKVTEKGKDVELRCDPISGHTALYWYRQSLGQGLEFLIYFQGNSAPDKSGLPSDRFSAERTGGSVSTLTIQRTQQEDSAVYLCASSPQGRGGELFFGEGSRLTVL.